The clone carrying this T cell receptor beta chain was seen at least ten times. Its antigen is as yet unknown. The record originates from a study of T-cell memory formation after mild COVID-19. Study at large: Clusters of TCRs were largely donor specific. General study points: Specificity for SARS-CoV-2 was not confirmed among the second-wave clones peaking on day 37. Cross-reactive memory apparently joined, as some responding clones appeared in pre-infection memory. CD4+ contracting clones lay mainly in CM and EM, CD8+ ones in EMRA.

Trimming shortened V by 3 bases and J by 2 bases, and 12 bases separated the two germline ends. CDR3 length equals 14 residues. In germline, CDR1 is SGDLS, CDR2 YYNGEE. TCRdb itself ran the 5' RACE reads through MiXCR, one entry per CDR3 protein. The repertoire holds approximately 400,000 distinct CDR3 sequences, roughly 18% seen once, with 20% to 25% in the top ten. This TCR came from a man between 18 and 29 years old who had mild COVID-19 (a few samples of this study predate the infection). Cell type and time point are not known. The J gene is TRBJ2-7, the V gene TRBV9, with D perhaps TRBD1 or TRBD2 (5 bases each). The sequencing input was PBMCs or a T cell subset sorted from them (not recorded which). The CDR3: CASSEWDRAYEQYF. DNA for the CDR3: TGTGCCAGCAGCGAGTGGGACCGAGCCTACGAGCAGTACTTC. The complete variable domain, with remaining parts taken from reference TRBV9 and TRBJ2-7, reads DSGVTQTPKHLITATGQRVTLRCSPRSGDLSVYWYQQSLDQGLQFLIQYYNGEERAKGNILERFSAQQFPDLHSELNLSSLELGDSALYFCASSEWDRAYEQYFGPGTRLTVT.